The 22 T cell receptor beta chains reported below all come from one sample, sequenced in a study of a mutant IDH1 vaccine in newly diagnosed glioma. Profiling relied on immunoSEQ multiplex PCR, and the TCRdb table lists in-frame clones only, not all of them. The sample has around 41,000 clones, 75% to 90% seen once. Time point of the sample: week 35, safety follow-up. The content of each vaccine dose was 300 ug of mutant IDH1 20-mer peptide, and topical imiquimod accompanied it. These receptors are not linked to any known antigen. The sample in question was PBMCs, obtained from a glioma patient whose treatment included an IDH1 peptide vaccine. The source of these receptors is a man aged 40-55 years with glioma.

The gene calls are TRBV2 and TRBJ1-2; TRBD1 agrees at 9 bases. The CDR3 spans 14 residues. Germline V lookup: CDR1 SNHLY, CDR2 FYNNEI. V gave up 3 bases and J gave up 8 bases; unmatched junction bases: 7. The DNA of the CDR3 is TGTGCCAGCAGTGAGACAGGGGGACGGAGCGGCTACACCTTC. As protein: CASSETGGRSGYTF.

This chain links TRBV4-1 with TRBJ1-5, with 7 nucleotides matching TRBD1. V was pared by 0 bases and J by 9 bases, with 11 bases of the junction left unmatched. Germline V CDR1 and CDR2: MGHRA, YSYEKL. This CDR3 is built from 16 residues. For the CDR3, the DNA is TGCGCCAGCAGCCAAGAAACCGGGACAGCGGGCGGGCCCCAGCATTTT. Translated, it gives CASSQETGTAGGPQHF.

The CDR3 here is CASSLTSANTEAFF. DNA for the CDR3: TGTGCCAGCAGCTTGACATCGGCGAACACTGAAGCTTTCTTT. The genes are TRBV5-6 and TRBJ1-1; D unresolved. The V and J ends lost 1 base and 1 base respectively, with 8 bases between them. Germline CDR1 and CDR2: SGHDT and YYEEEE. The CDR3 runs to 14 residues.

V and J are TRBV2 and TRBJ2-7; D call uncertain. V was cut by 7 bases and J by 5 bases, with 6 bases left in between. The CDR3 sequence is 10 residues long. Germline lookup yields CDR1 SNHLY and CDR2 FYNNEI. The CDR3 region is CASTGDEQYV. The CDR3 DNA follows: TGTGCCAGCACTGGAGACGAGCAGTACGTC.

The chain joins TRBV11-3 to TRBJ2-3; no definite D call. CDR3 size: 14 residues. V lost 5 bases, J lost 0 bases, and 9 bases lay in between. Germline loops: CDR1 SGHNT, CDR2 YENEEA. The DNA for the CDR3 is TGTGCCAGCAGCCTAAGGTCTAGCACAGATACGCAGTATTTT. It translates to CASSLRSSTDTQYF.

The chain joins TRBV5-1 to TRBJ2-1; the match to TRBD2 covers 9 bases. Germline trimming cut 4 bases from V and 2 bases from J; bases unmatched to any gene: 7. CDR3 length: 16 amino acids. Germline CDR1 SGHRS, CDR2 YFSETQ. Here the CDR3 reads CASSLSSGGPYNEQFF. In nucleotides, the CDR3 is TGCGCCAGCAGCCTGAGTAGCGGGGGCCCCTACAATGAGCAGTTCTTC.

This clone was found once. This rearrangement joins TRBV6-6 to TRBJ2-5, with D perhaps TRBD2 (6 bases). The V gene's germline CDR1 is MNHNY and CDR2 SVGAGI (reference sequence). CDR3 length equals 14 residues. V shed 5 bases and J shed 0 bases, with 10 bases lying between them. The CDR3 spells CASSQASDQETQYF. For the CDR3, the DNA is TGTGCCAGCAGTCAGGCTAGCGACCAAGAGACCCAGTACTTC.

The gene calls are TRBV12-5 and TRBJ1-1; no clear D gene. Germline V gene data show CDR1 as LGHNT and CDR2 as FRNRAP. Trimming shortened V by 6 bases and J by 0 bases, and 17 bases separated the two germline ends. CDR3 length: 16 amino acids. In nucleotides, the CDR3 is TGTGCTAGTGGCCCCGATGTAACGGATATGAACACTGAAGCTTTCTTT. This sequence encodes CASGPDVTDMNTEAFF.

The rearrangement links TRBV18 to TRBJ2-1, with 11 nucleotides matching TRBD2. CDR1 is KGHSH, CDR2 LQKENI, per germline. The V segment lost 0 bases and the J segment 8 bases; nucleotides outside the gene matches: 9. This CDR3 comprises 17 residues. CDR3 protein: CASSPPTTSGSFDEQFF. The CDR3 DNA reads TGTGCCAGCTCACCACCCACCACTAGCGGGAGTTTTGATGAGCAGTTCTTC.

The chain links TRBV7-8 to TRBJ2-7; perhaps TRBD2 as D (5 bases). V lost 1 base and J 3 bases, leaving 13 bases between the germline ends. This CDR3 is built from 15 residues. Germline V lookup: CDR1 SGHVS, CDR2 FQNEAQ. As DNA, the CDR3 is TGTGCCAGCAGCTTAGAGGCGGGTTCTGGCTACGAGCAGTACTTC. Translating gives CASSLEAGSGYEQYF.

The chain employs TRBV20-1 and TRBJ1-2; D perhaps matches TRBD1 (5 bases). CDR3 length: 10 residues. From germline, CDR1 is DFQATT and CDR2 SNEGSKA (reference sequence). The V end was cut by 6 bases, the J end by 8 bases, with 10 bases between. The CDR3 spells CSAGPAGYTF. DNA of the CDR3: TGCAGTGCGGGACCGGCCGGCTACACCTTC.

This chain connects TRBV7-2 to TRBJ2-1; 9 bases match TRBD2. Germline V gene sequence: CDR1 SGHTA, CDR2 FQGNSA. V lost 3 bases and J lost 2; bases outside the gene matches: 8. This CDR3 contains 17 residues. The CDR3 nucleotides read TGTGCCAGCAGCTTTAGCGGGGGAGAGGGCGCCTACAATGAGCAGTTCTTC. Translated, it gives CASSFSGGEGAYNEQFF.

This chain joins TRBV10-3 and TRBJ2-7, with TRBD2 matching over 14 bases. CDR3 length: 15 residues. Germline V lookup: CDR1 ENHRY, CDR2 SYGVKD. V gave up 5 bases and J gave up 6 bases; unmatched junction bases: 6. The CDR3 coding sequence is TGTGCCATCAGTCTGGACGGGACTAGCGGGAGCGAGCAGTACTTC. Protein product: CAISLDGTSGSEQYF.

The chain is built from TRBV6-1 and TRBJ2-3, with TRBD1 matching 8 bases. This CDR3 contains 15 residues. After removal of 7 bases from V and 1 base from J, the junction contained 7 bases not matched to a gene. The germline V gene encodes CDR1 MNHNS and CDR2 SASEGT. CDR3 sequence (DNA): TGTGCCAGCATGCAGGGGGCGTTGGGCACAGATACGCAGTATTTT. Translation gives CASMQGALGTDTQYF.

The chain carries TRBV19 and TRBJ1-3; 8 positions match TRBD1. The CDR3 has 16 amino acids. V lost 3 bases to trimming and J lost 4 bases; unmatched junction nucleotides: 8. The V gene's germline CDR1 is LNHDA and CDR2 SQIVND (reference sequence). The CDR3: CASSMSGRGPGNTIYF. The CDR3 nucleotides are TGTGCCAGTAGTATGTCTGGCAGGGGGCCGGGAAACACCATATATTTT.

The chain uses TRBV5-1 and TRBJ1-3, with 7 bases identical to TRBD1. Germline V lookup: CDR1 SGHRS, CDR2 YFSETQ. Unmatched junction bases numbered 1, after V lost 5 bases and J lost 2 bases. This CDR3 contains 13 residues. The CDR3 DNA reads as TGCGCCAGCAGGGGGACAGCTGGAAACACCATATATTTT. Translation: CASRGTAGNTIYF.

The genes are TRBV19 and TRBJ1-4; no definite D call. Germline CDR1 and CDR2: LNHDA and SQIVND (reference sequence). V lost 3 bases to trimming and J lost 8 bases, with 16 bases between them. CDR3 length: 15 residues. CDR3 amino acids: CASSIIRGPREKLFF. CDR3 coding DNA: TGTGCCAGTAGTATCATCCGGGGTCCAAGAGAAAAACTGTTTTTT.

CDR3 nucleotides: TGTGCCAGCAGCGTAGTGGCAGCTCAAGAGACCCAGTACTTC. Translating gives CASSVVAAQETQYF. The V and J genes are TRBV9 and TRBJ2-5, with no clear D. Germline V lookup: CDR1 SGDLS, CDR2 YYNGEE. Trimming cost V 0 bases and J 2 bases, with 8 bases left between them. This CDR3 region has 14 residues.

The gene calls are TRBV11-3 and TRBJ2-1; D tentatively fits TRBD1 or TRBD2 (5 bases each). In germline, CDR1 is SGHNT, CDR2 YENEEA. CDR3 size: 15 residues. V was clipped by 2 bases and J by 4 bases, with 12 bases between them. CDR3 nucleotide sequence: TGTGCCAGCAGCTTATCTAGGGACCGATACAATGAGCAGTTCTTC. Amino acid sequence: CASSLSRDRYNEQFF.

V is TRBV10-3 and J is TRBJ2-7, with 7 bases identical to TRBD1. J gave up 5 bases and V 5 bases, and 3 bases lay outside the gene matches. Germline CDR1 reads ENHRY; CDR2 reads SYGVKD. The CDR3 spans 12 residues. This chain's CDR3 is CAISNRGDEQYV. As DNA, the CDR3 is TGTGCCATCAGTAACAGGGGAGACGAGCAGTACGTC.

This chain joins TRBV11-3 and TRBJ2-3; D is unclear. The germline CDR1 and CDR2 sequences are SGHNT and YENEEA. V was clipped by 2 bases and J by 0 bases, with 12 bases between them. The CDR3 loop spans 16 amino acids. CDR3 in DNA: TGTGCCAGCAGCTTATTCGGCGATTCTAGCACAGATACGCAGTATTTT. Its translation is CASSLFGDSSTDTQYF.

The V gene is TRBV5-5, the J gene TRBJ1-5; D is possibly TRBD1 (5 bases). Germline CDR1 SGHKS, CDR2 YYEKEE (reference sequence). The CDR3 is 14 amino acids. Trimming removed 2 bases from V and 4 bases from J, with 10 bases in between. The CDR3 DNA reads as TGTGCCAGCAGCTTTCATGGGGGAAATCAGCCCCAGCATTTT. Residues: CASSFHGGNQPQHF.